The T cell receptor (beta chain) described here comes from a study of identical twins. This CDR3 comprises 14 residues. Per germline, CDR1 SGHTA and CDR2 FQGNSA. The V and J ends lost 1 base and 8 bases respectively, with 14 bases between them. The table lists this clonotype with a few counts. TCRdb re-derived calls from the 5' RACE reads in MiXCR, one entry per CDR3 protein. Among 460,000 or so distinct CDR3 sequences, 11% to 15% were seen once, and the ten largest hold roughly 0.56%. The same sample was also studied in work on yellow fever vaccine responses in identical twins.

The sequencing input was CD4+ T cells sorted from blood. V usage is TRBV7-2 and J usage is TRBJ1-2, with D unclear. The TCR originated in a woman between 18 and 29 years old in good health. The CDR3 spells CASSLGDAPIGYTF. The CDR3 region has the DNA TGTGCCAGCAGCTTAGGGGATGCACCGATCGGCTACACCTTC.